Many counts were recorded for the clone carrying this T cell receptor (beta chain). Its specificity is unknown. This entry belongs to a study of T-cell reconstitution after alpha-beta-depleted transplantation in children. The authors prepared the TCRbeta library with unique molecular identifiers. TCRdb ran MiXCR on the PCR reads and lists one entry per CDR3 protein. Among some 220,000 distinct CDR3 sequences listed, about 11% were seen once. Study-wide findings and caveats: For some patients, TCRbeta diversity was high at day 60 because of recipient T cells and thymic progenitors that survived. Fresh T-cell production supplied most of the T-cell counts and diversity seen one year after transplant. Alpha-beta T cells present about two months after transplant were reported to originate from several hundred expanded graft clones.

CDR1 SGHTA and CDR2 FQGNSA come from the germline V gene. V gave up 7 bases and J gave up 7 bases; unmatched junction bases: 8. This CDR3 is 15 amino acids long. Here the sequenced sample was PBMCs, taken before TCRalphabeta/CD19-depleted stem cell transplant. This receptor was taken from a child younger than two with acute myeloid leukemia, due to receive a stem cell transplant. The rearrangement joins TRBV7-2 to TRBJ2-1, with 12 bases identical to TRBD2. CDR3 protein: CASTFGLAGRNEQFF. For the CDR3, the DNA is TGTGCCAGCACCTTCGGACTAGCGGGAAGGAATGAGCAGTTCTTC.